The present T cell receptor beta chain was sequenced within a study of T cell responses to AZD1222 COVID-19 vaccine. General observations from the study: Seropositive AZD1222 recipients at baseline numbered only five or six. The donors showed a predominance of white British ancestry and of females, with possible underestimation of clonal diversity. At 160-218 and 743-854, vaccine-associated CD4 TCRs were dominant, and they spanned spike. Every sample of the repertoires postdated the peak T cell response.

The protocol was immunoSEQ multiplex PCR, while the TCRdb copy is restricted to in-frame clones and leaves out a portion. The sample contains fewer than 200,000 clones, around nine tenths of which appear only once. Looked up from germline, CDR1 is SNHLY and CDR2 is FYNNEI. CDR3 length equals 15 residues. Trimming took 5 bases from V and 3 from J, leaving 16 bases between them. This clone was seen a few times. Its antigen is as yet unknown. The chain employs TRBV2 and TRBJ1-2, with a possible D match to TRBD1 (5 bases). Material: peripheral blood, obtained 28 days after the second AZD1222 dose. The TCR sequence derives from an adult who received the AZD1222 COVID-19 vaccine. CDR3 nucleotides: TGTGCCAGCAGTCCTCGGGCAGGGCGTCACTATGGCTACACCTTC. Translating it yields CASSPRAGRHYGYTF. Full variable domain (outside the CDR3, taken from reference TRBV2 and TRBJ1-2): EPEVTQTPSHQVTQMGQEVILRCVPISNHLYFYWYRQILGQKVEFLVSFYNNEISEKSEIFDDQFSVERPDGSNFTLKIRSTKLEDSAMYFCASSPRAGRHYGYTFGSGTRLTVV.